This note documents a single T cell receptor (beta chain) sequence. Which antigen it targets is not known. It has no much larger one-base neighbor in the sample; base qualities were not kept. Trimming accounts for 5 bases at V and 1 base at J, while the number of junction bases matched to no gene is 18. CDR1 MDHEN and CDR2 SYDVKM are derived from the germline V gene. The CDR3 sequence holds 19 residues, the cysteine and phenylalanine included. The kept DNA is CDR3 alone, 57 bases in frame from the first base. The cohort comprised around 690 healthy bone marrow donors. Cohort members were all nominally healthy when sampled, although unrecorded immune exposures were likely present. The donor tested CMV seropositive, placing the donor among the 289 seropositive members of the cohort. A peripheral blood sample was collected from each donor, and TCR beta sequencing was performed on peripheral blood mononuclear cells. The Qiagen DNeasy Blood Extraction Kit was used to extract genomic DNA from the blood cell samples.

These data originate in a study of cytomegalovirus exposure and HLA in healthy donors (dated by TCRdb to about 2017). Concerning the study at large: An earlier analysis of 550 to 700 of the donors reported 276 Gb of sequence data and 100 million to 140 million unique TCR beta sequences from about 200 million T cells. Roughly 320 gigabases of sequencing data and around 90 million unique TCR sequences made up an early release that covered several hundred HLA-typed donors. Of the roughly 410 genotyped donors, 81% were placed in the genetic ancestry cluster associated with self-reported Caucasian donors. The study was designed to test whether signatures of past pathogen exposure could be identified by cataloging public T cell receptors. The study profiled the T cell repertoires of 550 to 700 subjects by immunosequencing and related them to cytomegalovirus serostatus. Besides the first cohort of more than 650 subjects, a separate validation cohort made up of over a hundred different subjects was used. The study combined high-throughput TCR immunosequencing, statistical association of individual TCRs with disease status, and machine learning to predict cytomegalovirus infection status. A later analysis re-examined previously published TCR beta repertoires from just over 650 donors and added high-resolution HLA genotyping to investigate patterns of TCR occurrence. In the later analysis, no new phenotypic data were used to find candidate immune exposures; instead, reliance was placed on TCR beta sequences and their occurrence across donors. To decide whether each TCR beta V gene segment behaved as functional or pseudogenic, an earlier analysis of 587 of the donors relied on high-throughput TCR beta sequencing. Donor age, sex, ethnicity and CMV serostatus were collected together with the repertoire data. Genome-wide SNP genotypes for about 65% of the roughly 670 donors were used in a later genetic analysis, which treated that subset as a discovery cohort. Every repertoire in the discovery cohort had been generated on one and the same sequencing platform. HLA typing included class I and class II loci at four-digit resolution. Typing coverage differed by locus: A, B, C, DRB1 and DQB1 were typed in roughly 620-640 donors, DQA1 in about 500, DPA1 in 606, and DPB1 in 400 to 480. Because of strong linkage in the cohort, roughly five DR-DQ haplotypes were treated as single units for association and clustering. On average, approximately 250,000 unique TCR beta nucleotide sequences were sequenced per donor among 398 genotyped donors of the cohort, with approximately 18% of those sequences being non-productive.

Overall study outcomes, separate from this receptor: The classifier was reported to diagnose cytomegalovirus status with high specificity and sensitivity in both the original cohort and the validation cohort. In vitro tests confirmed that a few of the cytomegalovirus-associated TCR beta chains recognize cytomegalovirus antigens. A later analysis associated approximately 17,000 TCR beta sequences with specific HLA alleles at a false discovery rate of 0.05. A later genetic analysis reported fewer N-insertions in productive TCRs among donors in an Asian-associated ancestry cluster than the approximately 700-donor mean. Because counts were too low, 15 or so rarely observed V segments, including chromosome 9 orphons, were excluded from the earlier analysis of fewer than 650 of the donors. A further reported finding was that TCR beta sequences accurately predicted the HLA-A and HLA-B alleles for most subjects in the first cohort. In a later analysis, TCR association rates were found to vary across HLA loci, with the most associated TCRs seen for DRB1 alleles and the fewest for HLA-C alleles. According to the authors, the approach could potentially be generalized to other disease states and immunological phenotypes. Some IMGT-functional V segments, including TRBV6-2 and TRBV6-3, could not be told apart with the 87-base-pair reads, so those segments were excluded. A total of some 180 TCR beta chains were listed by the study as associated with cytomegalovirus. Roughly uniform sequencing depth across donors was assumed in presence/absence analyses, although this assumption may not hold. In a later genetic analysis, a missense DCLRE1C variant was associated with V-gene and J-gene trimming of TCR beta chains, and the association was replicated in an independent cohort. CMV serostatus was the only immune exposure information available for the cohort. In an earlier analysis of around 600 of the donors, most TCR beta V segments were observed in productive rearrangements about 87% or about 30% of the time, broadly matching IMGT annotations. Because HLA typing was missing for some donors at each locus, association tests included only the typed subset. A later analysis reported that several top co-occurrence clusters appeared linked to parvovirus B19, influenza, CMV and Epstein-Barr virus. When HLA alleles, especially DR and DQ, strongly co-occurred, TCR associations were difficult to assign to individual alleles. Compared with equally common non-associated chains, HLA-associated TCR beta chains in a later analysis were more clonally expanded and had lower generation probabilities. Across donors, most TCR sequences were observed very rarely, whereas some public TCRs were present in many individuals. Correlated functional status among segregating V segments might reflect linkage disequilibrium, but an unknown experimental factor could not be ruled out. A cluster of highly shared sequence variants was judged likely to be a technical artifact of the sequencing pipeline. A later analysis found that most CMV-associated TCR beta chains appeared HLA-restricted, with HLA associations seemingly driven largely by CMV exposure. In this cohort, only TCR beta chains were sequenced, and detectable features were limited by the absence of alpha or paired-chain data.

Preparation of the library involved the immunoSEQ multiplex PCR assay. The multiplex PCR relied on a mix of 60 forward primers for TCR Vbeta segments and 13 reverse primers for TCR Jbeta segments. A multiplex PCR assay on genomic DNA amplified the CDR3 region of rearranged TCR beta genes. On the Illumina HiSeq System, the amplified TCR beta libraries were sequenced as 87-base-pair reads. Concerning the study's data processing: A later analysis counted approximately 76 million unique TCR beta chains across the roughly 700 repertoires, and some 11 million of these chains were shared by at least two donors. A nearest-neighbor algorithm error-corrected the raw reads and collapsed the reads into unique sequences, merging closely related sequences to remove PCR and sequencing errors. To assign V, D and J gene segments, CDR3 sequences were aligned to IMGT reference sequences. For a sequence to be retained, a match of at least six nucleotides was required to both a V gene segment and a J gene segment. A rearrangement counted as productive if the CDR3 had no stop codons and remained in frame with V and J, and every other rearrangement counted as non-productive. CDR3 was defined by IMGT convention, running from the second conserved V-encoded cysteine to the conserved J-encoded phenylalanine. The earlier analysis of some 550 of the donors excluded any sequence lacking an unambiguous match to a single V gene segment. An earlier analysis of a few hundred of the donors called V segments functional above 56.7% productive rearrangements and segregating when the between-donor standard deviation exceeded 5%. To diagnose cytomegalovirus status from the catalog of TCR beta chain sequences, a statistical classification framework was built. In a later analysis, V and J genes were assigned by comparing TCR nucleotide sequences against IMGT/GENE-DB human TR gene sequences. In a later analysis, CDR3 sequences and most-parsimonious VDJ recombination scenarios were assigned using the TCRdist pipeline. In a later analysis, each TCR beta chain was defined by its CDR3 amino acid sequence together with its V-gene family, and reads lacking a unique V-gene family were excluded. To address suspected cross-contamination and a sequencing artifact, a later analysis removed roughly 580 highly shared, low-generation-probability nucleotide sequences. A later analysis calculated a clonal expansion index for each public chain from normalized within-repertoire ranks of inferred template counts. A later analysis computed generation probabilities with a VDJ recombination model fitted to out-of-frame rearrangements, and checked the results against IGoR. Hypergeometric tests were used in a later analysis to score TCR-TCR, TCR-HLA and TCR-CMV co-occurrence, with a repertoire-size bias correction applied to the TCR pairs. A later analysis estimated false discovery rates by permuting HLA or CMV assignments 20 times. A later analysis grouped co-occurring TCRs with DBSCAN, adding TCRdist sequence similarity when clustering within HLA-allele-positive subsets. Co-occurrence clustering excluded repertoires with fewer than 30,000 or more than 120,000 public chains, plus five with anomalous nucleotide sharing. Here the immuneACCESS table is served through TCRdb, limited to in-frame sequences with V and J called. Missing clones are a known gap in these copies; in checked studies unresolved V genes cover under half, and the rest lacks a known reason. D and trimming were read from the DNA, whereas the V and J calls and clone size are those reported in that table. The sample table holds roughly 120,000 clones, of which roughly 82% were seen once. Of the sample, about 10% is held by the ten largest clones.

The material sequenced was PBMCs. This receptor chain uses TRBV28 and TRBJ2-3, with 7 bases in between that match TRBD1. The source of this sequence is a male donor in good health and CMV-seropositive. The CDR3 loop reads CASSTGDIVGGDGTDTQYF. The nucleotides read TGTGCCAGCAGTACAGGGGACATTGTAGGGGGAGATGGCACAGATACGCAGTATTTT.